A selection of T cell receptor beta chains follows, all from one sample in a study of a mutant IDH1 vaccine in newly diagnosed glioma. Method: immunoSEQ multiplex PCR; TCRdb's copy keeps in-frame clones and lacks some. The repertoire holds 35,000 to 50,000 clones, with 80% to 95% as singletons. No antigen has been assigned to these receptors. Specimen: PBMCs, collected from a glioma patient whose treatment included an IDH1 peptide vaccine. Receptors originate from a man aged 45-65 years with glioma. Both conserved end residues are part of each CDR3. D genes are given only for firm matches. Clone size is shown for a subset of rows, as once, few, many or a class of expanded clone.

v_gene: TRBV28
d_gene: TRBD2
j_gene: TRBJ2-5
abundance: NA
len: 19
CDR3aa: CASSRGGLAGGRGQETQYF
CDR3nt: TGTGCCAGCAGTCGTGGCGGACTAGCGGGGGGCCGGGGGCAAGAGACCCAGTACTTC

v_gene: TRBV6-4
d_gene: TRBD2
j_gene: TRBJ2-3
abundance: NA
len: 15
CDR3aa: CASSELAGEVDTQYF
CDR3nt: TGTGCCAGCAGTGAGCTAGCGGGAGAGGTAGATACGCAGTATTTT

v_gene: TRBV6-6
d_gene: NA
j_gene: TRBJ1-1
abundance: NA
len: 13
CDR3aa: CASETNRDEGAFF
CDR3nt: TGTGCCAGCGAGACTAACAGGGATGAAGGAGCTTTCTTT

v_gene: TRBV30
d_gene: NA
j_gene: TRBJ1-2
abundance: NA
len: 12
CDR3aa: CAWSVQNYGYTF
CDR3nt: TGTGCCTGGAGTGTACAAAACTATGGCTACACCTTC

v_gene: TRBV10-3
d_gene: NA
j_gene: TRBJ1-1
abundance: NA
len: 12
CDR3aa: CAISDPPTEAFF
CDR3nt: TGTGCCATCAGTGACCCACCCACTGAAGCTTTCTTT

v_gene: TRBV7-9
d_gene: NA
j_gene: TRBJ2-7
abundance: NA
len: 14
CDR3aa: CASSSGASAYEQYF
CDR3nt: TGTGCCAGCAGCTCGGGGGCTAGCGCCTACGAGCAGTACTTC

v_gene: TRBV27
d_gene: TRBD1
j_gene: TRBJ2-7
abundance: NA
len: 12
CDR3aa: CASGQVVYEQYF
CDR3nt: TGTGCCAGCGGACAGGTAGTTTACGAGCAGTACTTC

v_gene: TRBV6-1
d_gene: NA
j_gene: TRBJ2-4
abundance: NA
len: 17
CDR3aa: CASSEARLLGAKNIQYF
CDR3nt: TGTGCCAGCAGTGAAGCTCGTCTTTTGGGGGCCAAAAACATTCAGTACTTC

v_gene: TRBV7-9
d_gene: NA
j_gene: TRBJ1-2
abundance: NA
len: 12
CDR3aa: CASSLESYGYTF
CDR3nt: TGTGCCAGCAGCTTAGAGAGCTATGGCTACACCTTC

v_gene: TRBV27
d_gene: TRBD1
j_gene: TRBJ1-1
abundance: NA
len: 12
CDR3aa: CASRTGGTEAFF
CDR3nt: TGTGCCAGCAGGACAGGGGGCACTGAAGCTTTCTTT

v_gene: TRBV30
d_gene: NA
j_gene: TRBJ1-4
abundance: NA
len: 13
CDR3aa: CAWSGNSREKLFF
CDR3nt: TGTGCCTGGAGTGGGAATTCGCGCGAAAAACTGTTTTTT

v_gene: TRBV4-2
d_gene: NA
j_gene: TRBJ2-7
abundance: NA
len: 16
CDR3aa: CASSQDATAFPLEQYF
CDR3nt: TGTGCCAGCAGCCAAGATGCTACAGCTTTCCCGCTCGAGCAGTACTTC

v_gene: TRBV6-6
d_gene: NA
j_gene: TRBJ2-7
abundance: NA
len: 14
CDR3aa: CASSLGTYNYEQYF
CDR3nt: TGTGCCAGCAGCTTAGGGACCTACAACTACGAGCAGTACTTC

v_gene: TRBV6-5
d_gene: NA
j_gene: TRBJ1-4
abundance: NA
len: 16
CDR3aa: CASSYSWGATNEKLFF
CDR3nt: TGTGCCAGCAGTTACTCCTGGGGGGCAACTAATGAAAAACTGTTTTTT

v_gene: TRBV2
d_gene: NA
j_gene: TRBJ1-2
abundance: NA
len: 12
CDR3aa: CASSDDNYGYTF
CDR3nt: TGTGCCAGCAGTGACGACAACTATGGCTACACCTTC

v_gene: TRBV5-4
d_gene: TRBD1
j_gene: TRBJ1-1
abundance: NA
len: 14
CDR3aa: CASSSQGALTEAFF
CDR3nt: TGTGCCAGCAGCTCACAGGGGGCACTCACTGAAGCTTTCTTT

v_gene: TRBV7-6
d_gene: TRBD1
j_gene: TRBJ2-1
abundance: NA
len: 15
CDR3aa: CASSFTGTGSNEQFF
CDR3nt: TGTGCCAGCAGCTTTACCGGGACAGGGTCCAATGAGCAGTTCTTC

v_gene: TRBV15
d_gene: NA
j_gene: TRBJ2-3
abundance: once
len: 12
CDR3aa: CATSLGTDTQYF
CDR3nt: TGTGCCACCAGCCTCGGCACAGATACGCAGTATTTT

v_gene: TRBV9
d_gene: TRBD2
j_gene: TRBJ2-1
abundance: NA
len: 15
CDR3aa: CASSGTSGGFNEQFF
CDR3nt: TGTGCCAGCAGCGGGACTAGCGGGGGCTTCAATGAGCAGTTCTTC

v_gene: TRBV6-5
d_gene: NA
j_gene: TRBJ1-4
abundance: once
len: 12
CDR3aa: CASSYRGQELFF
CDR3nt: TGTGCCAGCAGTTACAGAGGACAAGAGCTGTTTTTT

v_gene: TRBV7-2
d_gene: TRBD1
j_gene: TRBJ1-2
abundance: NA
len: 15
CDR3aa: CASSPGQALVYGYTF
CDR3nt: TGTGCCAGCAGCCCTGGACAGGCACTGGTCTATGGCTACACCTTC

v_gene: TRBV19
d_gene: NA
j_gene: TRBJ2-5
abundance: once
len: 15
CDR3aa: CASTMGWGPLETQYF
CDR3nt: TGTGCCAGTACCATGGGATGGGGCCCATTGGAGACCCAGTACTTC

v_gene: TRBV29-1
d_gene: NA
j_gene: TRBJ1-2
abundance: NA
len: 12
CDR3aa: CSVDGLNYGYTF
CDR3nt: TGCAGCGTTGACGGACTTAACTATGGCTACACCTTC

v_gene: TRBV29-1
d_gene: NA
j_gene: TRBJ2-4
abundance: NA
len: 13
CDR3aa: CSARPGAKNIQYF
CDR3nt: TGCAGCGCCCGCCCTGGGGCCAAAAACATTCAGTACTTC

v_gene: TRBV19
d_gene: NA
j_gene: TRBJ2-2
abundance: NA
len: 16
CDR3aa: CASAQTGRANTGELFF
CDR3nt: TGTGCCAGCGCACAAACAGGGAGGGCGAACACCGGGGAGCTGTTTTTT

v_gene: TRBV7-2
d_gene: TRBD1
j_gene: TRBJ1-3
abundance: once
len: 15
CDR3aa: CASSNRDSPINTIYF
CDR3nt: TGTGCCAGCAGCAACCGGGACAGCCCGATTAACACCATATATTTT

v_gene: TRBV5-8
d_gene: NA
j_gene: TRBJ1-5
abundance: NA
len: 11
CDR3aa: CASSLRQPQHF
CDR3nt: TGTGCCAGCAGCTTGCGTCAGCCCCAGCATTTT

v_gene: TRBV10-3
d_gene: NA
j_gene: TRBJ2-7
abundance: NA
len: 13
CDR3aa: CAISSTGNYEQYF
CDR3nt: TGTGCCATCAGTTCCACAGGGAACTACGAGCAGTACTTC

v_gene: TRBV23-1
d_gene: NA
j_gene: TRBJ1-2
abundance: NA
len: 14
CDR3aa: CASSLRDSSYGYTF
CDR3nt: TGCGCCAGCAGTCTCCGGGATTCCTCCTATGGCTACACCTTC

v_gene: TRBV7-2
d_gene: NA
j_gene: TRBJ2-5
abundance: once
len: 13
CDR3aa: CASSSRSQETQYF
CDR3nt: TGTGCCAGCAGCAGCAGGAGCCAAGAGACCCAGTACTTC

v_gene: TRBV5-1
d_gene: NA
j_gene: TRBJ1-5
abundance: NA
len: 13
CDR3aa: CASSLDADQPQHF
CDR3nt: TGCGCCAGCAGCTTGGACGCCGACCAGCCCCAGCATTTT

v_gene: TRBV25-1
d_gene: TRBD1
j_gene: TRBJ1-6
abundance: once
len: 16
CDR3aa: CASSLSKQGDLSPLHF
CDR3nt: TGTGCCAGCAGTCTCTCTAAACAGGGGGACCTTTCACCCCTCCACTTT

v_gene: TRBV6-6
d_gene: NA
j_gene: TRBJ2-7
abundance: NA
len: 14
CDR3aa: CASSYSTAESEQYF
CDR3nt: TGTGCCAGCAGTTACTCAACAGCGGAGTCCGAGCAGTACTTC

v_gene: TRBV19
d_gene: TRBD1
j_gene: TRBJ1-6
abundance: NA
len: 16
CDR3aa: CASNMGQQFLGSPLHF
CDR3nt: TGTGCCAGTAACATGGGACAGCAATTCCTCGGTTCACCCCTCCACTTT

v_gene: TRBV5-7
d_gene: NA
j_gene: TRBJ2-7
abundance: NA
len: 12
CDR3aa: CANPPGAYEQYF
CDR3nt: TGTGCCAACCCCCCCGGTGCCTACGAGCAGTACTTC

v_gene: TRBV11-2
d_gene: NA
j_gene: TRBJ1-2
abundance: few
len: 12
CDR3aa: CASSRDNYGYTF
CDR3nt: TGTGCCAGCAGCCGTGACAACTATGGCTACACCTTC